This entry lists 30 T cell receptor beta chains sequenced from one sample in a study of response to subunit inactivated influenza vaccine. TCRdb processed the RT-PCR reads anew with MiXCR; each CDR3 protein has one entry. The sample records 500,000 to 600,000 distinct CDR3 sequences, approximately 10% being singletons. A further study also used this sample, focusing on T cells expressing NK-cell markers. This second report adds: For TCR beta, cDNA was produced by 5'RACE template switching with UMIs.

Material: PBMCs from blood, obtained on the day of vaccination. These receptors originate from a man between 45 and 60 years old who received an inactivated influenza vaccine.

The rearrangement joins TRBV5-1 to TRBJ2-1, with 10 bases lining up with TRBD2. The CDR3 length is 14 residues. The V gene end was trimmed by 1 base and the J gene end by 6 bases; junction bases not matched to a gene: 1. Germline CDR1 is SGHRS and CDR2 is YFSETQ. DNA of the CDR3: TGCGCCAGCAGCTTGCCTAGCGGGGGCAATGAGCAGTTCTTC. This sequence encodes CASSLPSGGNEQFF.

This clonotype was counted ten times or more. The genes are TRBV19 and TRBJ2-5; D ambiguous. Germline values: CDR1 LNHDA, CDR2 SQIVND (reference sequence). Trimming pared 5 bases from V and 2 bases from J, leaving 15 bases between. The CDR3 is made up of 15 amino acids. As DNA, the CDR3 is TGTGCCAGTAGTCAACATGGCGATTCACAAGAGACCCAGTACTTC. This codes for CASSQHGDSQETQYF.

This chain links TRBV20-1 with TRBJ2-5, with D uncertain. The CDR3 runs 12 residues. V lost 5 bases, J lost 2 bases, and 9 bases lay in between. Germline values: CDR1 DFQATT, CDR2 SNEGSKA (reference sequence). Written as DNA, the CDR3 is TGCAGTGCTCCCGCTTTACAAGAGACCCAGTACTTC. This gives the protein CSAPALQETQYF.

This rearrangement joins TRBV20-1 to TRBJ2-7; unclear D gene. The CDR3 has 14 residues. The germline V gene encodes CDR1 DFQATT and CDR2 SNEGSKA (reference sequence). Trimming shortened V by 0 bases and J by 0 bases, and 9 bases separated the two germline ends. CDR3 in amino acids: CSARDRKGSYEQYF. The CDR3 DNA reads as TGCAGTGCTAGAGATCGGAAGGGCTCCTACGAGCAGTACTTC.

This clonotype was seen repeatedly, ten times or more. The V gene is TRBV12-3 or TRBV12-4, the J gene TRBJ2-3, with D possibly being TRBD1 (6 bases). There are 16 residues in the CDR3. V was trimmed by 6 bases and J by 3 bases, leaving 19 bases between them. In DNA, the CDR3 is TGTGCCAGCAGAGCGCTAACAGGGCGTGGGACAGATACGCAGTATTTT. Encoded protein: CASRALTGRGTDTQYF.

This clonotype was detected many times. The rearrangement links TRBV7-9 to TRBJ2-2; D not resolved. The V end was cut by 4 bases, the J end by 8 bases, with 17 bases between. The germline V gene encodes CDR1 SEHNR and CDR2 FQNEAQ (reference sequence). The CDR3 runs 15 residues. The CDR3 DNA reads TGTGCCAGCAGCTCCTGGCAGGATCGTAATGGGGAGCTGTTTTTT. The encoded protein is CASSSWQDRNGELFF.

This clonotype occurred a few times. The gene calls are TRBV10-2 and TRBJ2-3; the D is unclear. Germline V gene lookup returns CDR1 WSHSY and CDR2 SAAADI. This CDR3 comprises 14 residues. The V end lost 6 bases, the J end lost 2 bases, and 12 bases lay between the germline ends. CDR3 DNA: TGCGCCAGCAGCCCCTTACAATCCACAGATACGCAGTATTTT. This translates into CASSPLQSTDTQYF.

The gene calls are TRBV20-1 and TRBJ2-1; a weak D match, TRBD2 (5 bases). CDR3 length: 17 residues. V lost 1 base and J lost 3, with 19 bases in between. The germline gives CDR1 DFQATT, CDR2 SNEGSKA (reference sequence). The CDR3 nucleotides read TGCAGTGCTAGAGTAGGGTCTGGGAGTTCCGGCTACAATGAGCAGTTCTTC. It codes for CSARVGSGSSGYNEQFF.

This clonotype showed up just a few times. The chain recombines TRBV5-1 with TRBJ2-1, with 9 nucleotides matching TRBD1. The germline V gene encodes CDR1 SGHRS and CDR2 YFSETQ. V trimming: 5 bases; J trimming: 3 bases; junction bases outside the gene matches: 6. The CDR3 consists of 15 residues. This CDR3 is CASRSGQGNYNEQFF. The CDR3 nucleotides are TGCGCCAGCAGAAGCGGACAGGGGAACTACAATGAGCAGTTCTTC.

About this clonotype itself: This clone may be a read error of a much larger clone one base away. CDR3 in DNA: TGTGCCAGCAGCGAAGGACAGAACACTGAAGCTTTCTTT. Its protein is CASSEGQNTEAFF. This chain uses TRBV9 with TRBJ1-1; D may be TRBD1 (5 bases). CDR3 size: 13 residues. Trimming removed 3 bases at V and 1 base at J, with 7 bases between. Looked up from germline, CDR1 is SGDLS and CDR2 is YYNGEE.

The rearrangement links TRBV6-1 to TRBJ2-3; D may be TRBD2 (6 bases). The CDR3 covers 14 residues. Trimming cost V 8 bases and J 6 bases, with 18 bases left between them. Germline loops: CDR1 MNHNS, CDR2 SASEGT. CDR3 nucleotides: TGTGCCAGCCGGGGGTCCGGGTCAGGCGATACGCAGTATTTT. This codes for CASRGSGSGDTQYF.

This chain connects TRBV2 to TRBJ1-5; TRBD1 is a possible D gene (5 bases). The CDR3 runs 14 residues. Germline CDR1 reads SNHLY; CDR2 reads FYNNEI. The germline V and J ends were trimmed by 4 bases and 6 bases, with 13 bases remaining between them. The CDR3 sequence: CASSVRGRSQPQHF. CDR3 DNA sequence: TGTGCCAGCAGTGTGAGGGGACGAAGTCAGCCCCAGCATTTT.

This clonotype was counted many times. The chain links TRBV21-1 to TRBJ2-3; the DNA was not used to check the table's D call, TRBD2. TRBV21-1 constitutes a pseudogene. The CDR3 extends over 20 amino acids. CDR3 coding DNA: TGTGCCAGCAGCGAAAGGGCGGTGGGACTAGCGGGGGAGAACACAGATACGCAGTATTTT. As protein: CASSERAVGLAGENTDTQYF.

This clonotype was seen many times. The chain carries TRBV6-2 or TRBV6-3 and TRBJ2-1; 9 bases map to TRBD1. There are 14 residues in the CDR3. The V segment lost 6 bases and the J segment 2 bases; nucleotides outside the gene matches: 2. The germline V gene has CDR1 MNHEY and CDR2 SVGEGT. The DNA of the CDR3 is TGTGCCAGCAGGACAGGGGGGGCCTACAATGAGCAGTTCTTC. This translates into CASRTGGAYNEQFF.

This clonotype was detected many times. The chain joins TRBV3-1 to TRBJ2-7; D possibly uses TRBD1 or TRBD2 (6 bases each). The CDR3 length is 12 residues. Trimming pared 4 bases from V and 6 bases from J, leaving 10 bases between. The germline V gene encodes CDR1 LGHDT and CDR2 YNNKEL (reference sequence). The CDR3 reads CASSPQGGEQYF. CDR3 bases: TGTGCCAGCAGCCCACAGGGAGGCGAGCAGTACTTC.

The rearrangement uses TRBV27 and TRBJ2-7; D uncertain. The CDR3 consists of 14 residues. V was cut by 6 bases and J by 2 bases, with 14 bases left in between. Per germline, CDR1 MNHEY and CDR2 SMNVEV (reference sequence). The CDR3 coding sequence is TGTGCCAGCAGGGCTTCTAGGACGGCCTACGAGCAGTACTTC. As protein: CASRASRTAYEQYF.

The CDR3 DNA sequence: TGTGCCAGCAGCTTAGTAGTGGACCTCTTTGGAAACACCATATATTTT. It encodes CASSLVVDLFGNTIYF. V and J are TRBV7-2 and TRBJ1-3; no reliable D call. Trimming pared 1 base from V and 3 bases from J, leaving 13 bases between. Germline CDR1 SGHTA, CDR2 FQGNSA. The CDR3 runs to 16 residues.

This clonotype was counted a few times. V usage is TRBV27 and J usage is TRBJ2-3; 12 positions match TRBD2. The V gene's germline CDR1 is MNHEY and CDR2 SMNVEV (reference sequence). This CDR3 is built from 16 residues. The ends lost 5 bases at V and 2 bases at J; junction bases unmatched: 5. The CDR3 is CASSPRLAGDTDTQYF. The DNA of the CDR3 is TGTGCCAGCAGTCCCCGACTAGCGGGGGACACAGATACGCAGTATTTT.

This chain uses TRBV12-3 or TRBV12-4 with TRBJ2-1, with D possibly TRBD2 on 5 matching bases. The CDR3 is 15 residues long. Deletions cut 6 bases from V and 8 bases from J, with 20 bases between. CDR3 DNA: TGTGCCAGCAGCGCCGGACTCTCCTTAGAACATGAGCAGTTCTTC. The encoded protein is CASSAGLSLEHEQFF.

The V call is TRBV5-1, the J call TRBJ2-2; TRBD2 might be the D (7 bases). Germline lookup yields CDR1 SGHRS and CDR2 YFSETQ. The CDR3 totals 16 residues. Trimming cost V 4 bases and J 3 bases, with 16 bases left between them. CDR3 in DNA: TGCGCCAGCAGCCGGACGGGGGGCCACGACACCGGGGAGCTGTTTTTT. This sequence encodes CASSRTGGHDTGELFF.

CDR3 coding DNA: TGTGCCAGCAGTGAAACCGGGACAGGTTATGGCTACACCTTC. Translated: CASSETGTGYGYTF. The V call is TRBV6-4, the J call TRBJ1-2; 8 positions match TRBD1. Trimming cost V 3 bases and J 5 bases; bases outside gene matches: 5. CDR3 length equals 14 residues. Germline V gene data show CDR1 as MRHNA and CDR2 as SNTAGT.

This clonotype was found a few times. V is TRBV12-3 or TRBV12-4 and J is TRBJ2-1; TRBD1 is a possible D gene (6 bases). The CDR3 consists of 17 residues. V shed 5 bases and J shed 4 bases, with 21 bases lying between them. CDR3 coding DNA: TGTGCCAGCAGTAAACTCAAAACAGGGCTAGGGTACAATGAGCAGTTCTTC. This sequence encodes CASSKLKTGLGYNEQFF.

This clonotype showed up many times. The rearrangement links TRBV9 to TRBJ2-3; D ambiguous. This CDR3 has 15 residues. Trimming took off 0 bases at V and 0 bases at J, with 8 bases between the two ends. Germline V CDR1 and CDR2: SGDLS, YYNGEE. CDR3 sequence (DNA): TGTGCCAGCAGCGTAGCTGGCGGAAGCACAGATACGCAGTATTTT. Translation: CASSVAGGSTDTQYF.

In its sample, this clonotype was seen many times. The V call is TRBV4-1, the J call TRBJ2-2, with 7 bases matching TRBD1. Germline trimming cut 4 bases from V and 3 bases from J; bases unmatched to any gene: 8. Germline V gene lookup returns CDR1 MGHRA and CDR2 YSYEKL. This CDR3 region has 16 residues. The CDR3 here is CASSRRQGWDTGELFF. The CDR3 region has the DNA TGCGCCAGCAGCCGACGACAGGGATGGGACACCGGGGAGCTGTTTTTT.

This chain uses TRBV5-1 with TRBJ2-7, with TRBD1 identical over 8 bases. The CDR3 is 16 residues long. The germline V gene has CDR1 SGHRS and CDR2 YFSETQ. V was pared by 4 bases and J by 2 bases, with 11 bases of the junction left unmatched. The CDR3 region is CASSTVLGTGTYEQYF. CDR3 sequence (DNA): TGCGCCAGCAGCACCGTACTCGGGACAGGAACCTACGAGCAGTACTTC.

The V call is TRBV3-1, the J call TRBJ2-5; 13 bases fit TRBD2. V lost 1 base, J lost 10 bases, and 9 bases stayed unmatched. The CDR3 loop spans 16 amino acids. Germline V gene sequence: CDR1 LGHDT, CDR2 YNNKEL (reference sequence). The CDR3: CASSQGRTSGGSDQYF. CDR3 in DNA: TGTGCCAGCAGCCAAGGAAGGACTAGCGGGGGATCAGACCAGTACTTC.

This clonotype was recorded a few times. V and J are TRBV7-9 and TRBJ1-2; no clear D gene. The CDR3 runs 14 residues. Germline values: CDR1 SEHNR, CDR2 FQNEAQ (reference sequence). Trimming took off 1 base at V and 4 bases at J, with 10 bases between the two ends. CDR3 sequence reads: CASSLGGAVYGYTF. The DNA of the CDR3 is TGTGCCAGCAGCTTAGGAGGAGCAGTCTATGGCTACACCTTC.

This clonotype was detected a few times. V usage is TRBV7-9 and J usage is TRBJ1-2; D remains unclear. This CDR3 spans 12 amino acids. The V gene's germline CDR1 is SEHNR and CDR2 FQNEAQ (reference sequence). V was cut by 5 bases and J by 5 bases, with 9 bases left in between. CDR3 bases: TGTGCCAGCAGCACCCAGAGTTATGGCTACACCTTC. Encoded protein: CASSTQSYGYTF.

This rearrangement joins TRBV18 to TRBJ2-1, with a weak D call TRBD2 (6 bases). The CDR3 covers 17 residues. Per the germline V gene, CDR1 is KGHSH and CDR2 is LQKENI. V lost 2 bases and J 1 base, leaving 15 bases between the germline ends. The CDR3 here is CASSPISGAGSYNEQFF. In DNA, the CDR3 is TGTGCCAGCTCACCAATTTCCGGGGCGGGGTCCTACAATGAGCAGTTCTTC.

This rearrangement joins TRBV7-9 to TRBJ2-5; no clear D gene. V shed 3 bases and J shed 2 bases, with 7 bases lying between them. CDR3 length: 13 residues. Germline V gives CDR1 SEHNR, CDR2 FQNEAQ (reference sequence). The CDR3 loop is CASSFGPQETQYF. The DNA of the CDR3 is TGTGCCAGCAGCTTCGGGCCTCAAGAGACCCAGTACTTC.